Given below is one TCR beta chain in context. The sample is drawn from a study of CD8+CD57+ T cells in acquired aplastic anemia. V was pared by 5 bases and J by 5 bases, with 12 bases between. There are 13 residues in the CDR3. Germline CDR1 and CDR2: LGHDT and YNNKEL (reference sequence). CDR3 and TCR beta VDJ profiling relied on genomic DNA as the template. Via MiXCR, TCRdb re-called the reads, giving one row per CDR3 protein. This sample carries fewer than 200,000 distinct CDR3 sequences, about 48% of them seen once, and the ten largest clones take about 1.1%. This sequence was found in a human donor in good health. The J gene is TRBJ2-5, the V gene TRBV3-1; D may be TRBD1 or TRBD2 (5 bases each). Material for sequencing was sorted CD4+, CD8+, or CD8+CD57+ T cells (not recorded which) from PBMCs. For the CDR3, the DNA is TGTGCCAGCAGCGGGGGTCAGATGGAGACCCAGTACTTC. Protein: CASSGGQMETQYF.